The 27 T cell receptor beta chains given below trace back to one sample, sequenced in a study of cytomegalovirus exposure and HLA in healthy donors. The PCR employed 60 Vbeta primers together with 13 Jbeta primers. The repertoire was sequenced with immunoSEQ multiplex PCR; TCRdb's copy has only in-frame clones and lacks some. Of fewer than 250,000 clones listed, approximately 79% are singletons. Material for sequencing was PBMCs. The receptors derive from a woman between 18 and 29 years old in good health and CMV-seronegative.

A single count supports this clone. This chain connects TRBV4-2 to TRBJ1-1; D gene ambiguous. The CDR3 consists of 14 residues. The germline CDR1 and CDR2 sequences are LGHNA and YNFKEQ. V was trimmed by 4 bases and J by 0 bases, leaving 9 bases between them. For the CDR3, the DNA is TGTGCCAGCAGCCTGGGCCTCATGAACACTGAAGCTTTCTTT. Its translation is CASSLGLMNTEAFF.

The J gene is TRBJ2-7, the V gene TRBV6-5, with 8 bases identical to TRBD1. CDR3 length: 14 amino acids. Germline V gene sequence: CDR1 MNHEY, CDR2 SVGAGI. V lost 6 bases and J lost 6; bases outside the gene matches: 10. Here the CDR3 DNA reads TGTGCCAGCAGGACGGACAGGGATGGGTGCGAGCAGTACTTC. This encodes CASRTDRDGCEQYF.

This sequence joins TRBV9 and TRBJ1-3; D not resolved. This CDR3 is 15 amino acids long. Germline CDR1 SGDLS, CDR2 YYNGEE. V was cut by 0 bases and J by 2 bases, with 9 bases left in between. The CDR3, as DNA: TGTGCCAGCAGCGTAGCTGGGAGGGCTGGAAACACCATATATTTT. The encoded protein is CASSVAGRAGNTIYF.

The chain is built from TRBV15 and TRBJ2-5; D might be TRBD2 (5 bases). Trimming cost V 5 bases and J 4 bases, with 8 bases left between them. The CDR3 contains 12 residues. The germline CDR1 and CDR2 sequences are LNHNV and YYDKDF (reference sequence). For the CDR3, the DNA is TGTGCCACCAGCCCGGGATTAGAGACCCAGTACTTC. This codes for CATSPGLETQYF.

The chain uses TRBV6-6 and TRBJ2-1; the match to TRBD1 covers 10 bases. Looked up from germline, CDR1 is MNHNY and CDR2 is SVGAGI (reference sequence). Trimming at V came to 6 bases and at J to 8 bases, leaving 13 bases not matched to a gene. The CDR3 runs 16 residues. The CDR3 here is CASSGRDRGYFDEQFF. CDR3 bases: TGTGCCAGCAGCGGCCGGGACAGGGGATATTTCGATGAGCAGTTCTTC.

The chain recombines TRBV2 with TRBJ1-2; TRBD1 matches 8 bases. Germline V gives CDR1 SNHLY, CDR2 FYNNEI. The CDR3 extends over 15 amino acids. V was pared by 8 bases and J by 0 bases, with 8 bases of the junction left unmatched. The CDR3 DNA reads TGTGCCAGCGGTGGGACAGGCCCAGCTAACTATGGCTACACCTTC. Amino acid sequence: CASGGTGPANYGYTF.

This sequence joins TRBV5-1 and TRBJ1-5; D not resolved. The length of the CDR3 is 14 residues. The V end was cut by 4 bases, the J end by 5 bases, with 13 bases between. The germline V gene has CDR1 SGHRS and CDR2 YFSETQ. CDR3 loop: CASSPNGQDQPQHF. In DNA form, the CDR3 reads TGCGCCAGCAGCCCGAACGGCCAGGATCAGCCCCAGCATTTT. Full variable domain (outside the CDR3, taken from reference TRBV5-1 and TRBJ1-5): KAGVTQTPRYLIKTRGQQVTLSCSPISGHRSVSWYQQTPGQGLQFLFEYFSETQRNKGNFPGRFSGRQFSNSRSEMNVSTLELGDSALYLCASSPNGQDQPQHFGDGTRLSIL.

This chain connects TRBV7-6 to TRBJ1-1, with D possibly matching TRBD1 (6 bases). The germline V gene encodes CDR1 SGHVS and CDR2 FNYEAQ. V dropped 4 bases and J dropped 1 base, with 16 bases sitting between them. This CDR3 spans 16 amino acids. The CDR3 reads CASSSRNRDRNTEAFF. CDR3 DNA: TGTGCCAGCAGCTCCCGAAACAGGGATAGGAACACTGAAGCTTTCTTT.

This chain's CDR3 is CASSLGNVGQARGYTF. Here the CDR3 DNA reads TGCGCCAGCAGCTTGGGAAATGTGGGGCAGGCTAGGGGCTACACCTTC. V and J are TRBV5-1 and TRBJ1-2; D possibly corresponds to TRBD1 (5 bases). The CDR3 contains 16 residues. Looked up from germline, CDR1 is SGHRS and CDR2 is YFSETQ. V dropped 0 bases and J dropped 8 bases, with 20 bases sitting between them.

The rearrangement links TRBV28 to TRBJ2-5, with D possibly TRBD1 on 5 matching bases. V lost 6 bases and J lost 5, with 16 bases in between. CDR1 and CDR2 from the germline V gene are MDHEN and SYDVKM. There are 14 residues in the CDR3. CDR3 bases: TGTGCCAGCAGCCAGGACACCAGCCGGGAGACCCAGTACTTC. Its protein is CASSQDTSRETQYF.

The chain is built from TRBV5-6 and TRBJ2-6; D may be TRBD2 (7 bases). This CDR3 has 15 amino acids. The V gene's germline CDR1 is SGHDT and CDR2 YYEEEE. V was pared by 4 bases and J by 6 bases, with 14 bases between. The CDR3 is CASSPDSGAANVLTF. CDR3 DNA: TGTGCCAGCAGCCCGGACAGCGGGGCGGCCAACGTCCTGACTTTC.

The rearrangement joins TRBV28 to TRBJ2-1; tentative D call: TRBD2 (5 bases). Trimming removed 10 bases from V and 9 bases from J, with 10 bases in between. CDR3 length: 10 amino acids. The germline CDR1 and CDR2 sequences are MDHEN and SYDVKM. DNA for the CDR3: TGTGCCACCCTGGCGGGTGAGCAGTTCTTC. Translation: CATLAGEQFF.

V usage is TRBV19 and J usage is TRBJ1-1; D not resolved. From germline, CDR1 is LNHDA and CDR2 SQIVND (reference sequence). Deletions cut 4 bases from V and 1 base from J, with 7 bases between. CDR3 size: 13 residues. In nucleotides, the CDR3 is TGTGCCAGTAGTACAAGACAGAACACTGAAGCTTTCTTT. Translation gives CASSTRQNTEAFF.

The gene calls are TRBV6-6 and TRBJ1-2, with 8 bases aligning to TRBD1. V trimming: 6 bases; J trimming: 8 bases; junction bases outside the gene matches: 14. The CDR3 has 15 residues. Germline CDR1 is MNHNY and CDR2 is SVGAGI (reference sequence). CDR3 sequence (DNA): TGTGCCAGCAGGCCGAGAGACAGGGGAAGAGGGGGCTACACCTTC. It encodes CASRPRDRGRGGYTF.

The V gene is TRBV6-6, the J gene TRBJ1-4; D perhaps matches TRBD1 (5 bases). Germline V CDR1 and CDR2: MNHNY, SVGAGI (reference sequence). V shed 6 bases and J shed 3 bases, with 14 bases lying between them. The length of the CDR3 is 15 residues. The CDR3 nucleotides are TGTGCCAGCAGAGACCAGGGACTGTCTAATGAAAAACTGTTTTTT. It is translated as CASRDQGLSNEKLFF.

The V call is TRBV9, the J call TRBJ2-2, with 15 bases aligning to TRBD2. Germline V gene lookup returns CDR1 SGDLS and CDR2 YYNGEE. The V gene end was trimmed by 3 bases and the J gene end by 8 bases; junction bases not matched to a gene: 8. The CDR3 contains 17 residues. DNA for the CDR3: TGTGCCAGCAGCGCCAGCGGGACTAGCGGGAGGAAAGGGGAGCTGTTTTTT. Its translation: CASSASGTSGRKGELFF.

The chain recombines TRBV11-2 with TRBJ1-1; D is possibly TRBD1 (5 bases). CDR3 length equals 14 residues. V lost 4 bases and J 6 bases, leaving 15 bases between the germline ends. The germline V gene has CDR1 SGHAT and CDR2 FQNNGV. The DNA for the CDR3 is TGTGCCAGCAGCTCTGTGGGGGGGGGTCCTGAAGCTTTCTTT. Translated: CASSSVGGGPEAFF.

The J gene is TRBJ2-3, the V gene TRBV7-2; 7 bases are shared with TRBD2. Germline assignment: CDR1 SGHTA and CDR2 FQGNSA. This CDR3 has 14 residues. After removal of 5 bases from V and 14 bases from J, the junction contained 16 bases not matched to a gene. The CDR3 coding sequence is TGTGCCAGCAGCCCATCTAAGCCAAGACTAGCCCGGTATTTT. It yields the protein CASSPSKPRLARYF.

The chain carries TRBV7-9 and TRBJ1-5; D is unresolved. The germline gives CDR1 SEHNR, CDR2 FQNEAQ (reference sequence). The CDR3 is 14 amino acids. V was trimmed by 4 bases and J by 4 bases, leaving 11 bases between them. The CDR3 coding sequence is TGTGCCAGCAGCTCCGAAGTTCAGAATCAGCCCCAGCATTTT. Its translation: CASSSEVQNQPQHF.

The chain has TRBV11-2 and TRBJ2-2; 7 positions agree with TRBD2. The CDR3 has 15 residues. CDR1 is SGHAT, CDR2 FQNNGV, per germline. V lost 3 bases to trimming and J lost 1 base; unmatched junction nucleotides: 2. CDR3 residues: CASSFSGMNTGELFF. The CDR3 region has the DNA TGTGCCAGCAGCTTCAGCGGGATGAACACCGGGGAGCTGTTTTTT.

About this clone itself: Other nucleotide sequences in the sample specify the same CDR3. DNA of the CDR3: TGTGCCACCAGCAGAGATCGGGGGAGCAATCAGCCCCAGCATTTT. Its protein product is CATSRDRGSNQPQHF. The V call is TRBV15, the J call TRBJ1-5; TRBD1 is a possible D gene (5 bases). CDR3 length equals 15 residues. V lost 0 bases to trimming and J lost 1 base, with 7 bases between them. Germline CDR1 LNHNV, CDR2 YYDKDF (reference sequence).

The chain is built from TRBV14 and TRBJ2-7; TRBD1 might be the D (5 bases). V was trimmed by 0 bases and J by 0 bases, leaving 9 bases between them. CDR1 is SGHDN and CDR2 is FVKESK in the germline V gene. The CDR3 has 15 amino acids. CDR3 DNA sequence: TGTGCCAGCAGCCAAGAGGACACGAGCTCCTACGAGCAGTACTTC. Translating it yields CASSQEDTSSYEQYF. Based on the CDR3 plus reference TRBV14 and TRBJ2-7, the full variable domain is EAGVTQFPSHSVIEKGQTVTLRCDPISGHDNLYWYRRVMGKEIKFLLHFVKESKQDESGMPNNRFLAERTGGTYSTLKVQPAELEDSGVYFCASSQEDTSSYEQYFGPGTRLTVT.

CDR3 residues: CASSPGTSFYGYTF. The CDR3 DNA reads TGTGCCAGCAGTCCCGGGACATCTTTCTATGGCTACACCTTC. The chain links TRBV28 to TRBJ1-2; tentatively, D is TRBD1 (6 bases). This CDR3 region has 14 residues. Germline V lookup: CDR1 MDHEN, CDR2 SYDVKM. The V and J ends lost 5 bases and 4 bases respectively, with 14 bases between them.

For this clone: One end of the junction fails to match germline, which may point to a read error. This rearrangement joins TRBV7-9 to TRBJ1-1; D gene unclear. The CDR3 extends over 12 amino acids. Germline V gene data show CDR1 as SEHNR and CDR2 as FQNEAQ (reference sequence). As DNA, the CDR3 is TGTTCCAGCAGCTTAGGCGGGACTGAAGCTTTCTTT. Translated: CSSSLGGTEAFF.

CDR3 amino acids: CASSRQLAAIYEQYF. As DNA, the CDR3 is TGTGCCAGCAGTCGCCAACTAGCGGCGATCTACGAGCAGTACTTC. V gene TRBV27 combines with J gene TRBJ2-5; 8 bases agree with TRBD2. The DNA end is more similar to TRBJ2-7, so the J call may be wrong. CDR1 is MNHEY, CDR2 SMNVEV, per germline (reference sequence). The CDR3 extends over 15 amino acids.

The chain couples TRBV6-4 to TRBJ2-3; 7 bases fit TRBD2. CDR3 length: 15 residues. Germline V CDR1 and CDR2: MRHNA, SNTAGT. V lost 5 bases and J lost 3; bases outside the gene matches: 8. The CDR3 reads CASSLGLAVTDTQYF. The CDR3 nucleotides read TGTGCCAGCAGTCTAGGGCTAGCGGTGACAGATACGCAGTATTTT.

The V gene is TRBV7-9, the J gene TRBJ2-2; 7 positions match TRBD1. J lost 6 bases, V lost 5 bases, and 9 bases had no gene match. The CDR3 covers 15 residues. Germline-derived CDR1 and CDR2 are SEHNR and FQNEAQ (reference sequence). CDR3 amino acids: CASSPTGVGAGELFF. CDR3 sequence (DNA): TGTGCCAGCAGCCCAACAGGGGTAGGCGCCGGGGAGCTGTTTTTT.